The 32 T cell receptor beta chains below all came from one sample that was sequenced in a study of T cell changes during pregnancy in multiple sclerosis. The protocol was immunoSEQ multiplex PCR, while the TCRdb copy is restricted to in-frame clones and leaves out a portion. Here the sample spans tens of thousands of clones, about 89% being singletons. The sequencing here drew on CD4+ T cells from peripheral blood mononuclear cells, taken in the second trimester of pregnancy. Source of these receptors: a female donor with multiple sclerosis, enrolled in a pregnancy study.

The chain combines TRBV18 with TRBJ2-1, with 10 positions matching TRBD2. Germline V gene sequence: CDR1 KGHSH, CDR2 LQKENI. The CDR3 spans 19 residues. V lost 1 base and J lost 0; bases outside the gene matches: 9. CDR3 DNA sequence: TGTGCCAGCTCACCACTCGTAGCGGGGGGCCTTAGCTCCTACAATGAGCAGTTCTTC. Amino acid sequence: CASSPLVAGGLSSYNEQFF.

The chain combines TRBV5-1 with TRBJ2-1, with a weak D call TRBD2 (5 bases). Trimming took off 5 bases at V and 2 bases at J, with 17 bases between the two ends. Germline V gene sequence: CDR1 SGHRS, CDR2 YFSETQ. CDR3 length equals 16 residues. The CDR3 protein is CASRGGGQLAYNEQFF. For the CDR3, the DNA is TGCGCCAGCAGGGGTGGCGGGCAACTGGCCTACAATGAGCAGTTCTTC.

As to this clone: The junction departs from the called germline gene at one end, perhaps through a read error. The chain employs TRBV5-1 and TRBJ2-3; D is unclear. The CDR3 totals 15 residues. Germline V gene data show CDR1 as SGHRS and CDR2 as YFSETQ. The CDR3 bases are TGCGCCAGCAGTTTGGAGCTACAGAGCACAGATACGCAGTATTTT. Amino acids: CASSLELQSTDTQYF.

This clone was picked up one time. The rearrangement joins TRBV5-6 to TRBJ1-3, with a tentative D call TRBD1 (6 bases). Trimming removed 2 bases from V and 4 bases from J, with 13 bases in between. CDR3 length: 15 amino acids. Germline-derived CDR1 and CDR2 are SGHDT and YYEEEE. The CDR3: CASSFEQGLGNTIYF. The CDR3 DNA is TGTGCCAGCAGCTTCGAACAGGGTCTCGGAAACACCATATATTTT. Full variable domain (remainder filled in from reference TRBV5-6 and TRBJ1-3): DAGVTQSPTHLIKTRGQQVTLRCSPKSGHDTVSWYQQALGQGPQFIFQYYEEEERQRGNFPDRFSGHQFPNYSSELNVNALLLGDSALYLCASSFEQGLGNTIYFGEGSWLTVV.

The V call is TRBV18, the J call TRBJ1-1; D ambiguous. CDR1 and CDR2 from the germline V gene are KGHSH and LQKENI. Trimming cost V 3 bases and J 8 bases, with 10 bases left between them. The CDR3 contains 12 residues. CDR3 amino acids: CASSPLGREAFF. Written as DNA, the CDR3 is TGTGCCAGCTCACCCTTGGGCAGGGAAGCTTTCTTT. Looking up the rest from reference TRBV18 and TRBJ1-1 gives the full variable domain: NAGVMQNPRHLVRRRGQEARLRCSPMKGHSHVYWYRQLPEEGLKFMVYLQKENIIDESGMPKERFSAEFPKEGPSILRIQQVVRGDSAAYFCASSPLGREAFFGQGTRLTVV.

This rearrangement joins TRBV4-1 to TRBJ1-4; 7 bases agree with TRBD1. Germline CDR1 is MGHRA and CDR2 is YSYEKL. The junction had 10 bases not matched to a gene; V was cut back by 5 bases and J by 7 bases. The CDR3 extends over 15 amino acids. The CDR3 protein is CASSYTGTDSEKLFF. The DNA of the CDR3 is TGCGCCAGCAGCTACACCGGGACAGACAGTGAAAAACTGTTTTTT.

This CDR3 reads CASSSIATGTGFSGYTF. The CDR3 region has the DNA TGTGCCAGCAGCTCGATCGCAACCGGGACAGGGTTTTCTGGCTACACCTTC. J is TRBJ1-2 and V is TRBV5-6, with 9 bases lining up with TRBD1. V shed 3 bases, J shed 7 bases, and the junction held 16 bases outside the gene matches. This CDR3 contains 17 residues. Germline V CDR1 and CDR2: SGHDT, YYEEEE.

The chain joins TRBV2 to TRBJ1-1; the D gene is possibly TRBD1 (6 bases). V was shortened by 1 base and J by 6 bases, with 9 bases between the two germline ends. Germline CDR1 and CDR2: SNHLY and FYNNEI. The CDR3 is 13 amino acids. The CDR3 nucleotides read TGTGCCAGCAGTGAAGACAGGGCCCCTGAAGCTTTCTTT. Amino acids: CASSEDRAPEAFF. Complete variable domain (other parts from reference TRBV2 and TRBJ1-1): EPEVTQTPSHQVTQMGQEVILRCVPISNHLYFYWYRQILGQKVEFLVSFYNNEISEKSEIFDDQFSVERPDGSNFTLKIRSTKLEDSAMYFCASSEDRAPEAFFGQGTRLTVV.

The genes are TRBV10-3 and TRBJ1-2; 7 bases line up with TRBD1. The CDR3 length is 14 residues. Trimming removed 4 bases from V and 7 bases from J; junction bases left unmatched: 9. Germline-derived CDR1 and CDR2 are ENHRY and SYGVKD. The CDR3 nucleotides read TGTGCCATCAGTGTGGGACAGACCTTCGCTGGCTACACCTTC. This sequence encodes CAISVGQTFAGYTF.

V gene TRBV2 combines with J gene TRBJ2-1; 7 nucleotides line up with TRBD1. Germline lookup yields CDR1 SNHLY and CDR2 FYNNEI. This CDR3 is built from 18 residues. The J segment lost 2 bases and the V segment lost 5 bases, leaving 15 bases of the junction unmatched. The CDR3 nucleotides read TGTGCCAGCAGTCCAGGGAAGGTGTGGCAGGGGGCCTACAATGAGCAGTTCTTC. This gives the protein CASSPGKVWQGAYNEQFF.

The J gene is TRBJ2-3, the V gene TRBV20-1; D is unresolved. V was cut by 6 bases and J by 6 bases, with 7 bases left in between. This CDR3 spans 10 amino acids. Germline V gene lookup returns CDR1 DFQATT and CDR2 SNEGSKA (reference sequence). The CDR3 loop is CSALVDTQYF. The CDR3 DNA sequence: TGCAGTGCCCTAGTTGATACGCAGTATTTT.

This chain uses TRBV7-8 with TRBJ1-2, with D maybe TRBD1 (5 bases). Germline CDR1 and CDR2: SGHVS and FQNEAQ. The V and J ends lost 1 base and 8 bases respectively, with 14 bases between them. The CDR3 consists of 14 residues. CDR3: CASSLGQGARGYTF. The CDR3 bases are TGTGCCAGCAGCTTAGGGCAGGGCGCGCGGGGCTACACCTTC.

This clone occurred a few times. The chain uses TRBV5-5 and TRBJ2-1; TRBD2 matches 11 bases. Germline V lookup: CDR1 SGHKS, CDR2 YYEKEE (reference sequence). V lost 6 bases, J lost 8 bases, and 10 bases stayed unmatched. The CDR3 loop spans 15 amino acids. CDR3 DNA sequence: TGTGCCAGCATCCTACTAGCGGGGGCTGGGGATGAGCAGTTCTTC. This translates into CASILLAGAGDEQFF. Based on the CDR3 plus reference TRBV5-5 and TRBJ2-1, the full variable domain is DAGVTQSPTHLIKTRGQQVTLRCSPISGHKSVSWYQQVLGQGPQFIFQYYEKEERGRGNFPDRFSARQFPNYSSELNVNALLLGDSALYLCASILLAGAGDEQFFGPGTRLTVL.

The rearrangement uses TRBV6-1 and TRBJ1-1; possible D gene TRBD1, 6 bases. The CDR3 sequence is 16 residues long. CDR1 and CDR2 (germline): MNHNS, SASEGT. Trimming stripped 4 bases from V and 1 base from J, with 16 bases between. The CDR3 DNA sequence: TGTGCCAGCAGTGCGTACAGGGCCCCTAAGAACACTGAAGCTTTCTTT. Residues: CASSAYRAPKNTEAFF.

Only a few counts were recorded for this clone. The CDR3 spells CASSHVDSNTGELFF. In nucleotides, the CDR3 is TGCGCCAGCAGCCACGTGGACAGTAACACCGGGGAGCTGTTTTTT. The chain couples TRBV4-1 to TRBJ2-2; TRBD1 might be the D (6 bases). CDR1 is MGHRA, CDR2 YSYEKL, per germline. CDR3 length: 15 amino acids. The V end was cut by 3 bases, the J end by 2 bases, with 10 bases between.

This clone was recorded once. This chain uses TRBV5-1 with TRBJ2-1; TRBD2 agrees at 12 bases. The CDR3 is made up of 16 amino acids. With 4 bases clipped from V and 6 bases from J, the junction kept 8 bases outside the gene matches. Germline CDR1 reads SGHRS; CDR2 reads YFSETQ. The CDR3 nucleotides are TGCGCCAGCAGCCGAGAGAGGACTAGCGGGGTCAATGAGCAGTTCTTC. This encodes CASSRERTSGVNEQFF.

The J gene is TRBJ2-7, the V gene TRBV6-6, with 7 bases that match TRBD1. Germline-derived CDR1 and CDR2 are MNHNY and SVGAGI (reference sequence). This CDR3 is 15 amino acids long. Trimming cost V 5 bases and J 0 bases; bases outside gene matches: 7. Written as DNA, the CDR3 is TGTGCCAGCAGTGGGACAGCCCGAAGCTCCTACGAGCAGTACTTC. Protein: CASSGTARSSYEQYF.

Remarks on this clone: One end of the junction varies from germline; a read error may be responsible. The CDR3 reads CASRLLRGPTEAFF. As DNA, the CDR3 is TGTGCCAGCAGATTATTAAGGGGGCCAACTGAAGCTTTCTTT. This sequence joins TRBV28 and TRBJ1-1, with TRBD1 matching over 7 bases. The CDR3 contains 14 residues. Germline-derived CDR1 and CDR2 are MDHEN and SYDVKM.

The sample holds a few counts of this clone. This chain links TRBV5-4 with TRBJ1-2; 9 bases agree with TRBD1. Trimming at V came to 3 bases and at J to 5 bases, leaving 8 bases not matched to a gene. The CDR3 totals 15 residues. Germline CDR1 SGHNT, CDR2 YYREEE (reference sequence). This chain's CDR3 is CASSSQIQGAYGYTF. The CDR3, as DNA: TGTGCCAGCAGCTCGCAGATACAGGGGGCGTATGGCTACACCTTC.

V is TRBV11-3 and J is TRBJ2-7, with D possibly TRBD2 on 5 matching bases. Germline assignment: CDR1 SGHNT and CDR2 YENEEA. V shed 6 bases and J shed 6 bases, with 9 bases lying between them. The CDR3 totals 11 residues. CDR3 protein: CASRRASEQYF. For the CDR3, the DNA is TGTGCCAGCAGGAGGGCTTCCGAGCAGTACTTC.

The chain links TRBV11-2 to TRBJ2-6, with D tentatively TRBD2 (5 bases). Trimming cost V 3 bases and J 0 bases, with 9 bases left between them. This CDR3 has 16 residues. The germline CDR1 and CDR2 sequences are SGHAT and FQNNGV. For the CDR3, the DNA is TGTGCCAGCAGCTTCGGGATAAGCTCTGGGGCCAACGTCCTGACTTTC. This sequence encodes CASSFGISSGANVLTF.

The genes are TRBV7-9 and TRBJ2-7; 10 positions match TRBD1. From germline, CDR1 is SEHNR and CDR2 FQNEAQ (reference sequence). The CDR3 covers 17 residues. After removal of 0 bases from V and 3 bases from J, the junction contained 8 bases not matched to a gene. In DNA, the CDR3 is TGTGCCAGCAGCTTAGCTCTTCGCGGGACAGGGGACTACGAGCAGTACTTC. Translated: CASSLALRGTGDYEQYF.

CDR3 nucleotides: TGTGCCAGCAGCTCCGGGACAGTTGATGGCTACACCTTC. It specifies CASSSGTVDGYTF. The rearrangement links TRBV5-4 to TRBJ1-2; 7 bases line up with TRBD1. CDR1 and CDR2 from the germline V gene are SGHNT and YYREEE (reference sequence). CDR3 size: 13 residues. V lost 3 bases and J lost 6; bases outside the gene matches: 5.

The chain is built from TRBV10-2 and TRBJ1-1; 9 positions match TRBD1. CDR3 length equals 15 residues. Per the germline V gene, CDR1 is WSHSY and CDR2 is SAAADI. Germline trimming cut 6 bases from V and 0 bases from J; bases unmatched to any gene: 5. In nucleotides, the CDR3 is TGCGCCAGCAGGGACGGACAGGGGATGAACACTGAAGCTTTCTTT. Its protein is CASRDGQGMNTEAFF.

The chain employs TRBV11-3 and TRBJ2-5, with 13 nucleotides matching TRBD2. V was pared by 5 bases and J by 4 bases, with 4 bases of the junction left unmatched. This CDR3 is built from 15 residues. Germline lookup yields CDR1 SGHNT and CDR2 YENEEA. The CDR3 DNA reads as TGTGCCAGCAGCCATTGGACTAGCGGGAGAGAGACCCAGTACTTC. Its protein product is CASSHWTSGRETQYF.

The count of this clone is one. This chain connects TRBV27 to TRBJ2-2; 15 nucleotides match TRBD2. The CDR3 extends over 15 amino acids. The ends lost 6 bases at V and 7 bases at J; junction bases unmatched: 3. Germline CDR1 MNHEY, CDR2 SMNVEV (reference sequence). The CDR3 loop reads CASSPGLAGGGELFF. The CDR3 DNA reads TGTGCCAGCAGCCCGGGACTAGCGGGGGGCGGGGAGCTGTTTTTT.

The V and J genes are TRBV5-4 and TRBJ2-1; the match to TRBD2 covers 12 bases. Germline V gene data show CDR1 as SGHNT and CDR2 as YYREEE (reference sequence). The trim removed 4 bases at V and 7 bases at J, leaving 6 bases unmatched. The CDR3 is made up of 15 amino acids. The CDR3 DNA reads TGTGCCAGCAGCCGACTAGCGGGAGAAGAAAATGAGCAGTTCTTC. Translation gives CASSRLAGEENEQFF.

This clone came up a few times. This chain joins TRBV7-2 and TRBJ1-4; D is ambiguous. Germline-derived CDR1 and CDR2 are SGHTA and FQGNSA. The CDR3 consists of 13 residues. V lost 4 bases, J lost 2 bases, and 5 bases lay in between. CDR3 sequence (DNA): TGTGCCAGCAGCTCTAGGACTAATGAAAAACTGTTTTTT. Residues: CASSSRTNEKLFF.

The chain couples TRBV19 to TRBJ1-2; D uncertain. The CDR3 extends over 10 amino acids. Germline values: CDR1 LNHDA, CDR2 SQIVND (reference sequence). Deletions cut 7 bases from V and 4 bases from J, with 4 bases between. The CDR3 reads CASKSYGYTF. The CDR3, as DNA: TGTGCCAGTAAGAGCTATGGCTACACCTTC.

The chain couples TRBV29-1 to TRBJ2-1, with 7 bases lining up with TRBD2. V dropped 0 bases and J dropped 7; count of bases not matched to a gene: 6. Per germline, CDR1 SQVTM and CDR2 ANQGSEA. The CDR3 loop spans 14 amino acids. CDR3: CSVEDRGRFNEQFF. For the CDR3, the DNA is TGCAGCGTTGAAGATCGCGGGAGATTTAATGAGCAGTTCTTC.

This chain connects TRBV28 to TRBJ1-4, with 7 nucleotides matching TRBD1. The CDR3 length is 15 residues. Germline V gene data show CDR1 as MDHEN and CDR2 as SYDVKM. V lost 2 bases and J lost 4; bases outside the gene matches: 4. Here the CDR3 reads CASSLRGQVNEKLFF. The CDR3 nucleotides are TGTGCCAGCAGTTTACGCGGACAGGTTAATGAAAAACTGTTTTTT.

The chain recombines TRBV19 with TRBJ1-1; TRBD1 is a possible D gene (5 bases). Germline CDR1 reads LNHDA; CDR2 reads SQIVND (reference sequence). The CDR3 length is 13 residues. V lost 7 bases and J lost 7, with 16 bases in between. CDR3: CASTMPGDFEAFF. The CDR3 bases are TGTGCCAGTACCATGCCGGGGGACTTTGAAGCTTTCTTT.